This T cell receptor beta chain derives from a study of cytomegalovirus exposure and HLA in healthy donors. PCR used 60 Vbeta primers and 13 Jbeta primers. Produced via immunoSEQ multiplex PCR; TCRdb's table is partial and in-frame only. The repertoire holds some 200,000 clones, with approximately 79% as singletons. This clonotype was obtained from a middle-aged man in good health and CMV-seropositive. Sequenced input: PBMCs.

The DNA of the CDR3 is TGTGCCAGCAGTGATAGGGGTTTACAAGAGCAGTTCTTC. This gives the protein CASSDRGLQEQFF. The chain uses TRBV6-4 and TRBJ2-1; weak D call: TRBD1 (5 bases). The length of the CDR3 is 13 residues. Trimming took off 3 bases at V and 10 bases at J, with 13 bases between the two ends. CDR1 is MRHNA and CDR2 is SNTAGT in the germline V gene.